This TCR beta chain was captured in a study of T cells in localized non-small cell lung cancer. Points on this clone: Antigen: not known.

The CDR3 is 14 amino acids. Germline CDR1 and CDR2: WNHNN and SYGVQD (reference sequence). V lost 2 bases to trimming and J lost 8 bases, with 15 bases between them. Broader study findings: Greater blood T cell density accompanied longer overall survival.

Sequenced by immunoSEQ multiplex PCR; TCRdb stores in-frame clones only, minus some. The sample carries about 70,000 clones, about four fifths recorded once. This TCR derives from a female donor of 60 years or more with stage I lung adenocarcinoma. This chain links TRBV10-1 with TRBJ1-2; D might be TRBD1 (5 bases). This material consisted of peripheral blood, taken before any cancer treatment. The CDR3 sequence is CASSETGFVGGYTF. For the CDR3, the DNA is TGCGCCAGCAGTGAGACAGGTTTCGTCGGGGGCTACACCTTC.